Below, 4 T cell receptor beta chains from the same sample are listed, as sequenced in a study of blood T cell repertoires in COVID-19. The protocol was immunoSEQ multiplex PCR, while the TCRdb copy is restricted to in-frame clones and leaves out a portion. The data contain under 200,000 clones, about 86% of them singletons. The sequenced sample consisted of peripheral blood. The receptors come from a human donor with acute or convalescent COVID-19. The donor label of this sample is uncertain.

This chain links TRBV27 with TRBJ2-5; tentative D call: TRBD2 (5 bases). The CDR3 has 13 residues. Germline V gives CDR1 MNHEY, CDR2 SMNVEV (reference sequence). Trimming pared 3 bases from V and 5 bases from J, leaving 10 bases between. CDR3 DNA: TGTGCCAGCAGTTTGGAGTGGAGGGAGACCCAGTACTTC. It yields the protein CASSLEWRETQYF.

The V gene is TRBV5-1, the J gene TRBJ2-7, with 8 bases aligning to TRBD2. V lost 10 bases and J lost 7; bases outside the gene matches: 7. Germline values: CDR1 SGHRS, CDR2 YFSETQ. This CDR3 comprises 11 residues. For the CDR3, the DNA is TGCGCCCGCGGCCGGGGGGGGGAGCAGTACTTC. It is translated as CARGRGGEQYF.

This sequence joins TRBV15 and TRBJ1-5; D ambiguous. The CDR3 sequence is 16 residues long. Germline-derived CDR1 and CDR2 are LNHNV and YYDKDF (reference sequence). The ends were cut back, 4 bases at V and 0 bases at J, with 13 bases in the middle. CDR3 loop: CATSTVDVSSNQPQHF. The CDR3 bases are TGTGCCACCAGCACCGTTGATGTCAGTAGCAATCAGCCCCAGCATTTT.

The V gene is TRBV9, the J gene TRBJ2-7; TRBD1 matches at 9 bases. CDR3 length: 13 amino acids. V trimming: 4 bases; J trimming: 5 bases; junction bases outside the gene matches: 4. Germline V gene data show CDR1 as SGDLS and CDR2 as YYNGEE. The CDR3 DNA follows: TGTGCCAGCAGCTCAACAGGGGGCAACGAGCAGTACTTC. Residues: CASSSTGGNEQYF.